This T cell receptor delta chain was captured by sequencing in a study of gamma-delta T cells after stem cell transplantation (dated by TCRdb to about 2016). Library preparation was by RT-PCR. TCRdb records Illumina MiSeq as the sequencer. Identical DNA sequences were merged into single rows after TCRdb reprocessed the public reads with CATT. The sample contains around 1,300 delta-chain clones, 6% to 9.5% of them found a single time. 50% to 60% of the sample rests with the top ten. Of note for this clone: Which antigen it targets is not known. TCRdb attributes to this sequence the protein of a much larger clone, which differs from the DNA translation at residue 12; a read error is likely, and the protein displayed is translated from the DNA.

For this chain, trimming is 0 bases at the V end and 1 base at the J end, and the number of junction bases without a gene match is 12. Taken from cysteine to phenylalanine, the CDR3 has 19 residues. CDR3 DNA is the only sequence kept; it has 57 bases, read in frame from the first base. According to the germline V gene, CDR1 reads GEAIGNYY and CDR2 reads EKD. This chain joins TRDV2 to TRDJ1; 11 central nucleotides agree with TRDD3. Input material: gamma-delta T cells. The source is a human donor. It is not recorded whose cells these are; they may come from a transplant donor. The CDR3 protein: CACDTVKLGDTQGTDKLIF. The nucleotides are TGTGCCTGTGACACCGTAAAGTTGGGGGATACGCAAGGCACCGATAAACTCATCTTT.